The clone carrying this TCR beta chain was observed a few times. What it binds is not known. Germline CDR1 and CDR2: SGHTA and FQGNSA. Trimming shortened V by 5 bases and J by 2 bases, and 9 bases separated the two germline ends. The CDR3 is made up of 14 amino acids. This entry is derived from a study of shared clonotypes between healthy human individuals. Regarding the study as a whole: A handful of donors showed sharing of approximately 4.7% of naive CD4 clonotypes.

Measured with immunoSEQ multiplex PCR; TCRdb has only the in-frame clones, and not every one. The repertoire holds about 700,000 clones, with 74% as singletons. The sample was memory CD4+ T cells sorted from blood. Subset meaning: CD45RA-negative fraction. This sequence joins TRBV7-2 and TRBJ2-2; D gene unclear. The TCR was taken from a woman younger than 45 in good health. CDR3 sequence (DNA): TGTGCCAGCAGCCCCTACCTTAACACCGGGGAGCTGTTTTTT. Encoded protein: CASSPYLNTGELFF.